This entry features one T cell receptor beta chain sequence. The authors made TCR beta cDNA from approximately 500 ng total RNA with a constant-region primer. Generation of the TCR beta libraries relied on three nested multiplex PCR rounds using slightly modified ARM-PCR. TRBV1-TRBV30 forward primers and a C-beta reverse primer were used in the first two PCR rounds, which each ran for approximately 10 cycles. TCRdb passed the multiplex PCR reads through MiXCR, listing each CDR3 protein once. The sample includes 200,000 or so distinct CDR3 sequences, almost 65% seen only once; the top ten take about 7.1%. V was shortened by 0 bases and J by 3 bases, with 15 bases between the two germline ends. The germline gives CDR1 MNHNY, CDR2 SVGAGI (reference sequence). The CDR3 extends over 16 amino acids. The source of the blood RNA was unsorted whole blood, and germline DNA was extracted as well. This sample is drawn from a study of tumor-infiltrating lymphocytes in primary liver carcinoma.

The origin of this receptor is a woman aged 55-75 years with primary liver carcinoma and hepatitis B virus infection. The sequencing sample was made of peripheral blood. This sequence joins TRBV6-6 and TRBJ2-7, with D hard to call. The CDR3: CASSYSTTALNYEQYF. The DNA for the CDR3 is TGTGCCAGCAGTTACTCTACGACGGCACTCAACTACGAGCAGTACTTC.